This TCR beta chain comes out of a study of blood T cell repertoires in COVID-19. Study as a whole: Some COVID-19 samples were acute and others convalescent; all came from the United States, Italy and Spain. T cells, B-cell-depleted T cells, or PBMCs provided the cDNA or gDNA that served as material.

The germline V gene encodes CDR1 MDHEN and CDR2 SYDVKM. This CDR3 comprises 13 residues. With V trimmed by 5 bases and J by 6 bases, 3 bases remained unmatched. Source study methods: It was from reference gene primer amplification that nucleated cell counts were estimated. The data were produced by immunoSEQ multiplex PCR, yet TCRdb's version contains in-frame clones alone and is incomplete. From that table come the V and J calls and clone size; the DNA was used to work out D and trimming. The table has 97,000 or so clones, roughly 86% seen once; the top ten hold around 3%. The sequenced sample was peripheral blood. The rearrangement joins TRBV28 to TRBJ2-2; TRBD1 matches at 7 bases. The clonotype was recovered from a man in his fifties or sixties with active or convalescent COVID-19. CDR3: CASSPGQPGELFF. As DNA, the CDR3 is TGTGCCAGCAGTCCGGGACAGCCCGGGGAGCTGTTTTTT.